The next 5 T cell receptor beta chains were all read from a single sample in a study of blood T cells in healthy people across ages. It was with a sample-barcoded 5' primer and a J-beta primer mix that a second PCR of about 6 to 12 cycles was run. TCRdb re-derived calls from the 5' RACE reads in MiXCR, one entry per CDR3 protein. The sample lists 870,000 or so distinct CDR3 sequences, about 28% seen once, with around 15% in the top ten. Sequenced: blood. The receptors derive from a woman aged 80 or older in good health.

This clonotype was detected ten times or more. The chain joins TRBV7-2 to TRBJ1-6, with a weak D call TRBD1 (5 bases). Germline assignment: CDR1 SGHTA and CDR2 FQGNSA. The CDR3 is made up of 15 amino acids. Trimming stripped 1 base from V and 7 bases from J, with 11 bases between. DNA for the CDR3: TGTGCCAGCAGCTTAGGACAGTCCGGGAATTCACCCCTCCACTTT. This encodes CASSLGQSGNSPLHF.

In this sample, this clonotype turned up many times. The V and J genes are TRBV7-8 and TRBJ2-2; TRBD2 agrees at 10 bases. CDR3 length equals 16 residues. After removal of 6 bases from V and 4 bases from J, the junction contained 8 bases not matched to a gene. From germline, CDR1 is SGHVS and CDR2 FQNEAQ. The CDR3 DNA reads TGTGCCAGCAGTCCAAGCGGGGGGGCCAGCACCGGGGAGCTGTTTTTT. Translation: CASSPSGGASTGELFF.

At least ten counts were recorded for this clonotype. V gene TRBV11-3 combines with J gene TRBJ2-5; TRBD1 agrees at 11 bases. This CDR3 comprises 16 residues. V trimming: 5 bases; J trimming: 4 bases; junction bases outside the gene matches: 9. CDR1 is SGHNT, CDR2 YENEEA, per germline. As DNA, the CDR3 is TGTGCCAGCAGCCACCTATCGGACAGGGGGCGAGAGACCCAGTACTTC. It yields the protein CASSHLSDRGRETQYF.

The chain carries TRBV25-1 and TRBJ2-5; D possibly corresponds to TRBD2 (7 bases). V lost 3 bases and J 3 bases, leaving 11 bases between the germline ends. This CDR3 region has 14 residues. Per the germline V gene, CDR1 is MGHDK and CDR2 is SYGVNS. The CDR3 DNA reads as TGTGCCAGCAGTGAGGGGGGGGCGAAAGAGACCCAGTACTTC. Translating it yields CASSEGGAKETQYF.

This clonotype was seen repeatedly, ten times or more. This chain connects TRBV7-2 to TRBJ1-5; 10 bases line up with TRBD1. V shed 8 bases, J shed 7 bases, and the junction held 5 bases outside the gene matches. The CDR3 has 13 residues. Germline V gene lookup returns CDR1 SGHTA and CDR2 FQGNSA. The CDR3 spells CASGQGVGQPQHF. CDR3 nucleotides: TGTGCCAGCGGACAGGGGGTTGGCCAGCCCCAGCATTTT.